The 12 T cell receptor beta chains listed next were all sequenced from one sample in a study of post-analysis software for immune sequencing data. General study points: About 5 TRBV segments were significantly more frequent in patients than in controls. TRBV5-6, TRBV5-1 and TRBV20-1 were among these segments.

These receptors are not linked to any known antigen. TCR beta cDNA libraries had unique molecular identifiers. One entry per CDR3 protein results from TCRdb running MiXCR on the PCR reads. The table includes 600,000 to 700,000 distinct CDR3 sequences, around 64% detected once. Source material: blood. Source of these receptors: a girl between 2 and 10 years old with multiple sclerosis.

V usage is TRBV5-1 and J usage is TRBJ2-4; 8 bases map to TRBD2. V shed 5 bases and J 6 bases; nucleotides not matched to a gene: 4. CDR3 size: 13 residues. The germline gives CDR1 SGHRS, CDR2 YFSETQ. In nucleotides, the CDR3 is TGCGCCAGCAGGGGGACTAGTTCAAACATTCAGTACTTC. It codes for CASRGTSSNIQYF.

The chain employs TRBV10-3 and TRBJ2-5; no reliable D call. The CDR3 is 11 residues long. Looked up from germline, CDR1 is ENHRY and CDR2 is SYGVKD. V shed 2 bases and J shed 13 bases, with 11 bases lying between them. As DNA, the CDR3 is TGTGCCATCAGTGAGACACAAGGACGGTACTTC. Translated: CAISETQGRYF.

The chain joins TRBV5-1 to TRBJ1-6; unclear D gene. The germline V and J ends were trimmed by 1 base and 0 bases, with 14 bases remaining between them. From germline, CDR1 is SGHRS and CDR2 YFSETQ. The CDR3 has 18 residues. The CDR3 reads CASSLSVQASSYNSPLHF. The CDR3 region has the DNA TGCGCCAGCAGCTTGTCCGTCCAGGCGAGCTCCTATAATTCACCCCTCCACTTT.

This clonotype has only a few counts. The chain is built from TRBV29-1 and TRBJ1-1; tentative D call: TRBD1 (5 bases). This CDR3 is 11 amino acids long. V was pared by 3 bases and J by 8 bases, with 10 bases between. The germline gives CDR1 SQVTM, CDR2 ANQGSEA. The CDR3 region has the DNA TGCAGCGTTGAGGACTACAGGGAAGCTTTCTTT. Encoded protein: CSVEDYREAFF.

The chain couples TRBV4-1 to TRBJ2-3; 8 positions agree with TRBD1. The CDR3 is 16 amino acids. Germline-derived CDR1 and CDR2 are MGHRA and YSYEKL. The ends lost 6 bases at V and 4 bases at J; junction bases unmatched: 12. Here the CDR3 DNA reads TGCGCCAGCAGTCTCCACCGGGACAGGAGGGCAGATACGCAGTATTTT. Translated: CASSLHRDRRADTQYF.

This rearrangement joins TRBV12-3 or TRBV12-4 to TRBJ2-7, with D uncertain. V was trimmed by 9 bases and J by 3 bases, leaving 15 bases between them. The CDR3 loop spans 13 amino acids. DNA for the CDR3: TGTGCCAGTTCCCCCTTTAATTTCTACGAGCAGTACTTC. Protein product: CASSPFNFYEQYF.

This clonotype was detected only a few times. J is TRBJ2-7 and V is TRBV29-1, with 9 bases fitting TRBD1. Germline values: CDR1 SQVTM, CDR2 ANQGSEA. The CDR3 is 17 amino acids. V was clipped by 0 bases and J by 2 bases; unmatched bases: 11. CDR3 bases: TGCAGCGTTGAAGATATAGTACGGGACAGGGACACCTACGAGCAGTACTTC. Its protein is CSVEDIVRDRDTYEQYF.

This clonotype was detected only a few times. The chain joins TRBV3-1 to TRBJ2-7; TRBD1 might be the D (6 bases). CDR3 length equals 14 residues. The V end lost 5 bases, the J end lost 2 bases, and 13 bases lay between the germline ends. CDR1 and CDR2 (germline): LGHDT, YNNKEL (reference sequence). CDR3 DNA: TGTGCCAGCAGCATCCGACAGGTCGCCTACGAGCAGTACTTC. Translation gives CASSIRQVAYEQYF.

The chain combines TRBV12-3 or TRBV12-4 with TRBJ1-4; D is perhaps TRBD1 (6 bases). V dropped 2 bases and J dropped 7 bases, with 8 bases sitting between them. CDR3 length: 13 amino acids. CDR3 sequence reads: CASSLRGSEKLFF. In DNA form, the CDR3 reads TGTGCCAGCAGTTTAAGGGGGAGTGAAAAACTGTTTTTT.

This clonotype turned up a few times. V usage is TRBV12-3 or TRBV12-4 and J usage is TRBJ2-5, with 7 bases aligning to TRBD1. V shed 6 bases, J shed 5 bases, and the junction held 6 bases outside the gene matches. The CDR3 is 13 residues long. CDR3 amino acids: CASSLGTAETQYF. CDR3 DNA: TGTGCCAGCAGCCTCGGGACAGCTGAGACCCAGTACTTC.

This clonotype was seen just once. The chain recombines TRBV30 with TRBJ2-5; 8 bases agree with TRBD2. The ends lost 0 bases at V and 5 bases at J; junction bases unmatched: 14. CDR3 length: 17 residues. Germline V gene data show CDR1 as GTSNPN and CDR2 as SVGIG (reference sequence). As DNA, the CDR3 is TGTGCCTGGAGTGTGATAGCGGGAACGTGGGCTGGGGAGACCCAGTACTTC. Its translation is CAWSVIAGTWAGETQYF.

V usage is TRBV28 and J usage is TRBJ2-5; 7 bases line up with TRBD1. Germline CDR1 reads MDHEN; CDR2 reads SYDVKM. Losses at the gene ends were 1 base for V and 3 bases for J; bases not matched to a gene: 5. The CDR3 extends over 15 amino acids. The CDR3 sequence: CASSLYGTAEETQYF. As DNA, the CDR3 is TGTGCCAGCAGTTTATACGGGACAGCCGAAGAGACCCAGTACTTC. The full variable domain, with the rest looked up from reference TRBV28 and TRBJ2-5, is DVKVTQSSRYLVKRTGEKVFLECVQDMDHENMFWYRQDPGLGLRLIYFSYDVKMKEKGDIPEGYSVSREKKERFSLILESASTNQTSMYLCASSLYGTAEETQYFGPGTRLLVL.